The TCR beta chain described here comes from a study of T-cell reconstitution after alpha-beta-depleted transplantation in children. The library targeted TCRbeta and was prepared with unique molecular identifiers. TCRdb used MiXCR to reprocess the PCR reads, holding one entry per CDR3 protein. The table lists about 250,000 distinct CDR3 sequences, roughly a quarter of them singletons. About this clonotype itself: Antigen unknown.

The study, taken as a whole, reports: Expanded graft clones numbering several hundred reportedly gave rise to alpha-beta T cells about two months after transplant. Surviving thymic progenitors and recipient T cells were the source of high TCRbeta diversity at day 60 in some patients. Hyperexpanded clones declined; after one year, newly produced T cells mostly supplied diversity.

With 1 base clipped from V and 4 bases from J, the junction kept 2 bases outside the gene matches. The CDR3 is made up of 14 amino acids. In germline, CDR1 is SSHAT, CDR2 FNYEAQ (reference sequence). The sample was PBMCs, mostly from graft donor cells, taken 360 days after TCRalphabeta/CD19-depleted stem cell transplant. This TCR came from a female patient aged 2-15 years who had a stem cell transplant for congenital amegakaryocytic thrombocytopenia, so the T cells may come from the graft donor. This chain links TRBV7-7 with TRBJ2-3; TRBD1 matches 7 bases. CDR3 sequence reads: CASSLGGGADTQYF. CDR3 DNA sequence: TGTGCCAGCAGCTTAGGAGGGGGCGCAGATACGCAGTATTTT. The entire variable domain, with the rest obtained from reference TRBV7-7 and TRBJ2-3, is as follows: GAGVSQSPRYKVTKRGQDVTLRCDPISSHATLYWYQQALGQGPEFLTYFNYEAQPDKSGLPSDRFSAERPEGSISTLTIQRTEQRDSAMYRCASSLGGGADTQYFGPGTRLTVL.